This TCR beta chain was recovered during a study of response to subunit inactivated influenza vaccine. Study-level points and caveats: Each seasonal flu vaccination may recruit only limited new T cells, authors suggested.

About this clonotype: Antigen: not known.

Looked up from germline, CDR1 is LGHNA and CDR2 is YSLEER. Between the trimmed V and J ends, which lost 1 base and 3 bases, there was a span of 10 bases. This CDR3 is 15 amino acids long. TCRdb analysed the RT-PCR reads with MiXCR anew, one entry per CDR3 protein. The sample comprises around 200,000 distinct CDR3 sequences, approximately 12% of which are singletons, and about 29% rests with the top ten. These data were also filed under a second study, of T cells expressing NK-cell markers. That source reports: For TCR beta, cDNA was produced by 5'RACE template switching with UMIs. Whether expanded NKG2C-expressing T cell clones recognize HCMV is unknown.

Here the sequenced sample was CD8+ T cells sorted from PBMCs, taken roughly 12 days after vaccination. This rearrangement joins TRBV4-3 to TRBJ2-1; no clear D gene. The TCR originated in a man over 45 who received an inactivated influenza vaccine. The CDR3 reads CASSQGVRYYNEQFF. The CDR3 DNA follows: TGCGCCAGCAGCCAAGGGGTCAGGTACTACAATGAGCAGTTCTTC.